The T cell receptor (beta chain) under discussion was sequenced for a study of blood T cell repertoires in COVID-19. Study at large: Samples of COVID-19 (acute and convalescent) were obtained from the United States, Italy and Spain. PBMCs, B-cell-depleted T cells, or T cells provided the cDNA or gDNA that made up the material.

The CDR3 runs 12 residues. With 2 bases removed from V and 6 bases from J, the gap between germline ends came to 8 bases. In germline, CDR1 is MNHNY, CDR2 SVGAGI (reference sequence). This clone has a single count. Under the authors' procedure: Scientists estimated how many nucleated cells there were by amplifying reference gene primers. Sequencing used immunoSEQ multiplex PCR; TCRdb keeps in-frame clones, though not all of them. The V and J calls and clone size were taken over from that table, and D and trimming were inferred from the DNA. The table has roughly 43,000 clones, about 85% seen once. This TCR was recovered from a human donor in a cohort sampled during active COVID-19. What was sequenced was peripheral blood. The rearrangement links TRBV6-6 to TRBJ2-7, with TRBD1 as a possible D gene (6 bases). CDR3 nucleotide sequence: TGTGCCAGCAGTTACCAAGGGGGCGAGCAGTACTTC. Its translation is CASSYQGGEQYF.